This passage covers 2 T cell receptor beta chains from one sample sequenced in a study of blood T cell repertoires in COVID-19 (dated by TCRdb to 2020 to 2022). Receptor libraries were prepared by the immunoSEQ multiplex PCR assay. Sourced from immuneACCESS, this table was stored by TCRdb with only in-frame sequences that have V and J called. A share of the clones is absent; for the studies checked, an unresolved V gene accounts for under half, and the remainder has no known explanation. In all, the sample holds 300,000 to 450,000 clones, and about 88% of those were seen once. Under 1.2% of the sample goes to the ten largest clones. Material for sequencing was PBMCs or T cells enriched from blood (not recorded which). All receptors come from a woman between 25 and 40 years old who had been exposed to COVID-19.

This chain joins TRBV25-1 and TRBJ2-7; D possibly corresponds to TRBD2 (6 bases). This CDR3 has 14 amino acids. The ends were cut back, 5 bases at V and 4 bases at J, with 15 bases in the middle. Germline V CDR1 and CDR2: MGHDK, SYGVNS. The CDR3 nucleotides are TGTGCCAGCAGTCACGGGGAGGACCCGTACGAGCAGTACTTC. Translating it yields CASSHGEDPYEQYF.

V is TRBV19 and J is TRBJ1-4; 12 bases align to TRBD1. The length of the CDR3 is 17 residues. V lost 5 bases, J lost 6 bases, and 10 bases stayed unmatched. Germline loops: CDR1 LNHDA, CDR2 SQIVND (reference sequence). DNA of the CDR3: TGTGCCAGTAGTGCCACTCCGGGACAGGGGGCTCATGAAAAACTGTTTTTT. This sequence encodes CASSATPGQGAHEKLFF.